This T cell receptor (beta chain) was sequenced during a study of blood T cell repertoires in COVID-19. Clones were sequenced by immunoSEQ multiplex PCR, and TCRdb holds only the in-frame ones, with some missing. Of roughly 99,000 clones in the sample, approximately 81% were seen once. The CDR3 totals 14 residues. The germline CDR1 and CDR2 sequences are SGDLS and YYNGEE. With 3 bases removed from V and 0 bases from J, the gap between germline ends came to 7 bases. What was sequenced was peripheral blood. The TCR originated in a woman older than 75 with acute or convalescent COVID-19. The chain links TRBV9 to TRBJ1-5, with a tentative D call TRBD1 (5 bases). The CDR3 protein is CASSAGNSNQPQHF. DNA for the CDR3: TGTGCCAGCAGCGCAGGGAATAGCAATCAGCCCCAGCATTTT.